The T cell receptor (beta chain) under discussion was sequenced for a study of blood T cell repertoires in COVID-19. Turning to the study itself: PBMCs, B-cell-depleted T cells, or T cells were the source of the cDNA or gDNA that made up the material.

The germline gives CDR1 MNHEY, CDR2 SVGAGI. The CDR3 consists of 15 residues. The trim removed 7 bases at V and 8 bases at J, leaving 14 bases unmatched. The repertoire was sequenced with immunoSEQ multiplex PCR; TCRdb's copy has only in-frame clones and lacks some. The table shows a few hundred thousand clones, with 80% to 90% occurring only once. The receptor was derived from a man younger than 30 who had recovered from COVID-19. Sequenced input: PBMCs or T cells enriched from blood (not recorded which). The V call is TRBV6-5, the J call TRBJ1-2; 9 bases agree with TRBD1. CDR3 in amino acids: CASTIGQGFPGGYTF. For the CDR3, the DNA is TGTGCCAGCACCATAGGACAGGGGTTCCCGGGGGGCTACACCTTC.